The 30 T cell receptor beta chains below all came from one sample that was sequenced in a study of early T cells in non-severe SARS-CoV-2 infection. MiXCR, run by TCRdb on the 5' RACE reads, gives a single entry per CDR3 protein. The top ten hold approximately 6.3% of the sample, which has tens of thousands of distinct CDR3 sequences, more than 5.5% seen once. The starting material was whole blood, obtained at baseline. These receptors came from an adult who was a healthcare worker with PCR-confirmed SARS-CoV-2 infection or an uninfected control (not recorded which).

This clonotype was counted ten times or more. The gene calls are TRBV14 and TRBJ2-1, with 8 bases lining up with TRBD2. The CDR3 has 16 residues. The V gene's germline CDR1 is SGHDN and CDR2 FVKESK. J was trimmed by 8 bases and V by 4 bases; bases with no gene match: 13. The CDR3 sequence: CASSRIGTRRFDEQFF. The CDR3 region has the DNA TGTGCCAGCAGCCGAATTGGGACTAGGCGTTTTGATGAGCAGTTCTTC.

In its sample, this clonotype was seen a few times. J is TRBJ1-5 and V is TRBV10-3, with D possibly TRBD1 on 5 matching bases. V was cut by 2 bases and J by 2 bases, with 13 bases left in between. Per the germline V gene, CDR1 is ENHRY and CDR2 is SYGVKD. CDR3 length equals 16 residues. CDR3 sequence: CAISEAGGGGNQPQHF. DNA of the CDR3: TGTGCCATCAGTGAGGCAGGCGGGGGTGGCAATCAGCCCCAGCATTTT.

Ten or more counts support this clonotype. V gene TRBV29-1 combines with J gene TRBJ2-7, with 9 nucleotides matching TRBD1. Germline V CDR1 and CDR2: SQVTM, ANQGSEA. CDR3 length equals 15 residues. Unmatched junction bases numbered 15, after V lost 3 bases and J lost 9 bases. The DNA for the CDR3 is TGCAGCGTTGACTCTTGGGGACAGGGACAAAGGGGGCAGTACTTC. It encodes CSVDSWGQGQRGQYF.

This clonotype was detected ten times or more. The chain employs TRBV24-1 and TRBJ2-1, with TRBD1 matching over 7 bases. CDR1 and CDR2 from the germline V gene are KGHDR and SFDVKD. CDR3 size: 15 residues. V shed 0 bases and J 6 bases; nucleotides not matched to a gene: 4. The CDR3 nucleotides are TGTGCCACCAGTGATTTGGGACAGGACCTCAATGAGCAGTTCTTC. As protein: CATSDLGQDLNEQFF.

The chain links TRBV4-2 to TRBJ2-4; D is unclear. Germline CDR1 is LGHNA and CDR2 is YNFKEQ. The CDR3 runs 14 residues. Between the trimmed V and J ends, which lost 0 bases and 8 bases, there was a span of 11 bases. The CDR3 nucleotides are TGTGCCAGCAGCCAAGATATGGTGGCGGACATTCAGTACTTC. The encoded protein is CASSQDMVADIQYF.

V is TRBV6-1 and J is TRBJ2-7, with 9 bases lining up with TRBD1. V lost 4 bases and J lost 5; bases outside the gene matches: 3. The CDR3 runs to 13 residues. Germline loops: CDR1 MNHNS, CDR2 SASEGT. The CDR3, as DNA: TGTGCCAGCAGTGCTGACAGGGGGAACGAGCAGTACTTC. This gives the protein CASSADRGNEQYF.

The CDR3 loop is CASRPGQASNIQYF. The CDR3 bases are TGTGCCAGCCGCCCGGGACAGGCGTCCAACATTCAGTACTTC. The rearrangement uses TRBV6-2 or TRBV6-3 and TRBJ2-4; 8 positions agree with TRBD1. Trimming at V came to 8 bases and at J to 7 bases, leaving 10 bases not matched to a gene. The CDR3 runs to 14 residues. Germline CDR1 MNHEY, CDR2 SVGEGT.

Many counts were recorded for this clonotype. The chain joins TRBV7-9 to TRBJ1-5; 7 nucleotides agree with TRBD1. This CDR3 has 15 residues. V lost 5 bases, J lost 3 bases, and 7 bases stayed unmatched. Germline V lookup: CDR1 SEHNR, CDR2 FQNEAQ (reference sequence). The CDR3 nucleotides read TGTGCCAGCAGCCCGACAGGGACTCCCAATCAGCCCCAGCATTTT. The encoded protein is CASSPTGTPNQPQHF.

The DNA for the CDR3 is TGTGCCAGCAGTGAGGGTGCGGTCAATCAGCCCCAGCATTTT. Translating it yields CASSEGAVNQPQHF. This rearrangement joins TRBV2 to TRBJ1-5; D gene ambiguous. CDR3 length: 14 amino acids. V gave up 3 bases and J gave up 3 bases, with 9 bases separating them. Germline CDR1 SNHLY, CDR2 FYNNEI.

V and J are TRBV4-3 and TRBJ2-7, with 7 bases that match TRBD1. CDR1 is LGHNA, CDR2 YSLEER, per germline. The CDR3 consists of 15 residues. V trimming: 4 bases; J trimming: 0 bases; junction bases outside the gene matches: 6. The CDR3 loop reads CASSPDRALSYEQYF. Here the CDR3 DNA reads TGCGCCAGCAGCCCAGACAGGGCCCTCTCCTACGAGCAGTACTTC.

The table lists this clonotype with a few counts. The chain carries TRBV11-2 and TRBJ2-1; D is uncertain. Per germline, CDR1 SGHAT and CDR2 FQNNGV. Trimming pared 5 bases from V and 0 bases from J, leaving 11 bases between. CDR3 length equals 15 residues. CDR3 region: CASSLSPSSYNEQFF. The CDR3 bases are TGTGCCAGCAGCCTTAGCCCCAGCTCCTACAATGAGCAGTTCTTC.

This clonotype was counted a few times. The chain employs TRBV21-1 and TRBJ2-7; the tabulated D call, TRBD2, remains unverified against the DNA. TRBV21-1 is given as a pseudogene. The CDR3 has 14 amino acids. CDR3 amino acids: CASSKGLAPYEQYF. The CDR3 DNA reads as TGTGCCAGCAGCAAGGGACTAGCGCCCTACGAGCAGTACTTC.

J is TRBJ2-4 and V is TRBV29-1; no clear D. Trimming removed 3 bases at V and 10 bases at J, with 13 bases between. This CDR3 has 12 amino acids. The V gene's germline CDR1 is SQVTM and CDR2 ANQGSEA. CDR3: CSVDGVGGIQYF. The CDR3 DNA reads as TGCAGCGTTGATGGGGTGGGTGGAATTCAGTACTTC. Full variable domain (remainder filled in from reference TRBV29-1 and TRBJ2-4): SAVISQKPSRDICQRGTSLTIQCQVDSQVTMMFWYRQQPGQSLTLIATANQGSEATYESGFVIDKFPISRPNLTFSTLTVSNMSPEDSSIYLCSVDGVGGIQYFGAGTRLSVL.

Ten or more counts support this clonotype. The chain carries TRBV7-8 and TRBJ1-3; no definite D call. The V end was cut by 1 base, the J end by 0 bases, with 10 bases between. From germline, CDR1 is SGHVS and CDR2 FQNEAQ. The CDR3 is made up of 16 amino acids. The CDR3, as DNA: TGTGCCAGCAGCTTAGGCGTCCTCCGCTCTGGAAACACCATATATTTT. It translates to CASSLGVLRSGNTIYF. The variable domain in full, with the rest retrieved from reference TRBV7-8 and TRBJ1-3, is GAGVSQSPRYKVAKRGQDVALRCDPISGHVSLFWYQQALGQGPEFLTYFQNEAQLDKSGLPSDRFFAERPEGSVSTLKIQRTQQEDSAVYLCASSLGVLRSGNTIYFGEGSWLTVV.

The CDR3 spells CASMRDGAQRATDTQYF. The CDR3 nucleotides are TGCGCCAGCATGCGGGACGGAGCCCAACGGGCCACAGATACGCAGTATTTT. This chain links TRBV5-1 with TRBJ2-3, with D perhaps TRBD2 (6 bases). This CDR3 is 17 amino acids long. The V gene's germline CDR1 is SGHRS and CDR2 YFSETQ. Trimming stripped 6 bases from V and 2 bases from J, with 22 bases between.

This clonotype showed up many times. This chain joins TRBV5-1 and TRBJ1-2, with 9 bases fitting TRBD1. CDR3 size: 16 residues. Per the germline V gene, CDR1 is SGHRS and CDR2 is YFSETQ. The ends lost 4 bases at V and 4 bases at J; junction bases unmatched: 11. CDR3: CASSPRTGDGVYGYTF. CDR3 sequence (DNA): TGCGCCAGCAGCCCCAGGACAGGGGACGGGGTCTATGGCTACACCTTC. The full variable domain, in which reference TRBV5-1 and TRBJ1-2 provide the parts outside the CDR3, is KAGVTQTPRYLIKTRGQQVTLSCSPISGHRSVSWYQQTPGQGLQFLFEYFSETQRNKGNFPGRFSGRQFSNSRSEMNVSTLELGDSALYLCASSPRTGDGVYGYTFGSGTRLTVV.

The genes are TRBV11-2 and TRBJ2-3; TRBD2 agrees at 15 bases. The V and J ends lost 5 bases and 4 bases, in that order; junction bases with no gene match: 4. CDR1 and CDR2 from the germline V gene are SGHAT and FQNNGV. This CDR3 region has 16 residues. For the CDR3, the DNA is TGTGCCAGCAGCGGGGGGACTAGCGGGAGGTCAGATACGCAGTATTTT. Its translation: CASSGGTSGRSDTQYF.

V and J are TRBV12-3 or TRBV12-4 and TRBJ2-2; possibly TRBD1 for D (5 bases). The CDR3 spans 14 residues. Trimming shortened V by 6 bases and J by 8 bases, and 16 bases separated the two germline ends. The CDR3 sequence: CASRFQGFTGELFF. Written as DNA, the CDR3 is TGTGCCAGCAGATTCCAGGGTTTCACGGGGGAGCTGTTTTTT.

This rearrangement joins TRBV6-5 to TRBJ2-1; D unclear. With 10 bases removed from V and 3 bases from J, the gap between germline ends came to 16 bases. The CDR3 totals 14 residues. Per the germline V gene, CDR1 is MNHEY and CDR2 is SVGAGI. CDR3 nucleotide sequence: TGTGCCACCAAATCTGGGTTAGGCTACAATGAGCAGTTCTTC. Translating it yields CATKSGLGYNEQFF.

Many counts were recorded for this clonotype. V is TRBV6-1 and J is TRBJ2-2; D is unresolved. Germline V CDR1 and CDR2: MNHNS, SASEGT. V was cut by 4 bases and J by 1 base, with 4 bases left in between. This CDR3 has 13 amino acids. DNA for the CDR3: TGTGCCAGCAGTGGACAGAACACCGGGGAGCTGTTTTTT. Translated, it gives CASSGQNTGELFF.

V gene TRBV4-3 combines with J gene TRBJ2-1, with D hard to call. Trimming cost V 1 base and J 8 bases, with 15 bases left between them. The V gene's germline CDR1 is LGHNA and CDR2 YSLEER. The CDR3 consists of 15 residues. The CDR3 loop is CASSQGVGSHDEQFF. CDR3 in DNA: TGCGCCAGCAGCCAAGGGGTGGGATCCCATGATGAGCAGTTCTTC.

Many counts were recorded for this clonotype. The V and J genes are TRBV2 and TRBJ2-7; 8 positions agree with TRBD2. Per the germline V gene, CDR1 is SNHLY and CDR2 is FYNNEI. CDR3 size: 12 residues. The junction had 0 bases not matched to a gene; V was cut back by 4 bases and J by 4 bases. CDR3 sequence (DNA): TGTGCCAGCAGTGTAGCGGGGTACGAGCAGTACTTC. As protein: CASSVAGYEQYF.

This clonotype occurred many times. This chain connects TRBV12-3 or TRBV12-4 to TRBJ1-1; a possible D gene is TRBD1 (5 bases). The CDR3 has 12 amino acids. With 3 bases removed from V and 7 bases from J, the gap between germline ends came to 9 bases. CDR3: CASSLGRYEAFF. DNA of the CDR3: TGTGCCAGCAGTTTGGGACGGTATGAAGCTTTCTTT.

This clonotype was recorded at least ten times. This CDR3 reads CASSLLGGPTSTDTQYF. The CDR3 nucleotides are TGTGCCAGCAGCTTACTCGGGGGGCCTACTAGCACAGATACGCAGTATTTT. This chain connects TRBV7-8 to TRBJ2-3; D might be TRBD2 (7 bases). This CDR3 has 17 residues. Germline CDR1 is SGHVS and CDR2 is FQNEAQ. V was shortened by 2 bases and J by 0 bases, with 15 bases between the two germline ends.

This clonotype was seen repeatedly, ten times or more. The V and J genes are TRBV10-3 and TRBJ2-7, with D uncertain. The CDR3 totals 12 residues. V lost 0 bases to trimming and J lost 3 bases, with 3 bases between them. Germline V gene data show CDR1 as ENHRY and CDR2 as SYGVKD. CDR3 protein: CAISESLYEQYF. In DNA form, the CDR3 reads TGTGCCATCAGTGAGTCACTCTACGAGCAGTACTTC.

This clonotype was seen at least ten times. V and J are TRBV12-3 or TRBV12-4 and TRBJ2-1, with 10 bases identical to TRBD2. The junction had 5 bases not matched to a gene; V was cut back by 8 bases and J by 4 bases. CDR3 length: 14 residues. The CDR3 loop reads CASQTSGPYNEQFF. CDR3 DNA sequence: TGTGCCAGCCAGACTAGCGGGCCTTACAATGAGCAGTTCTTC.

This clonotype has at least ten counts. V and J are TRBV12-3 or TRBV12-4 and TRBJ2-1; D is possibly TRBD1 (5 bases). V dropped 6 bases and J dropped 9 bases, with 15 bases sitting between them. The CDR3 loop spans 13 amino acids. The DNA for the CDR3 is TGTGCCAGCAGCCCCGAAGGGGCAGGTGAGCAGTTCTTC. This gives the protein CASSPEGAGEQFF.

This clonotype was detected ten times or more. This rearrangement joins TRBV6-2 or TRBV6-3 to TRBJ1-1, with TRBD1 matching 10 bases. The CDR3 spans 18 residues. Looked up from germline, CDR1 is MNHEY and CDR2 is SVGEGT. The V and J ends lost 5 bases and 0 bases, in that order; junction bases with no gene match: 12. The CDR3 DNA is TGTGCCAGCAGTACCTGGACAGGGGGAGGAGGTCTGAACACTGAAGCTTTCTTT. Encoded protein: CASSTWTGGGGLNTEAFF.

Ten or more counts support this clonotype. V and J are TRBV28 and TRBJ2-4, with TRBD2 identical over 8 bases. The V gene's germline CDR1 is MDHEN and CDR2 SYDVKM. The CDR3 sequence is 18 residues long. V shed 5 bases and J 0 bases; nucleotides not matched to a gene: 12. The CDR3 sequence: CASSPPGGGLQAKNIQYF. CDR3 nucleotide sequence: TGTGCCAGCAGTCCCCCCGGGGGGGGGCTACAAGCCAAAAACATTCAGTACTTC.

This clonotype has a count of ten or more. The V call is TRBV29-1, the J call TRBJ2-4; D is perhaps TRBD1 or TRBD2 (5 bases each). The CDR3 has 13 amino acids. Germline CDR1 SQVTM, CDR2 ANQGSEA. V was pared by 4 bases and J by 2 bases, with 9 bases between. The CDR3 is CSVAWGPKNIQYF. CDR3 nucleotides: TGCAGCGTTGCTTGGGGACCCAAAAACATTCAGTACTTC.